The TCR beta chain described here comes from a study of CD8+ T cells in alopecia areata. Sequencing templates came from extracted RNA that was reverse transcribed into cDNA. Generated by immunoSEQ multiplex PCR, the TCRdb table keeps only in-frame clones and is missing some. This table holds some 150,000 clones, less than 65% found once. Germline values: CDR1 MNHEY, CDR2 SVGAGI. Trimming cost V 6 bases and J 8 bases, with 17 bases left between them. The CDR3 loop spans 14 amino acids. The clonotype originates from a human donor in good health. The sequenced sample consisted of CD8+ T cells sorted from blood. The V call is TRBV6-5, the J call TRBJ2-1; D is uncertain. The CDR3 nucleotides are TGTGCCAGCAGCCCCGCTGATAGGCGCTATGAGCAGTTCTTC. Translation: CASSPADRRYEQFF.